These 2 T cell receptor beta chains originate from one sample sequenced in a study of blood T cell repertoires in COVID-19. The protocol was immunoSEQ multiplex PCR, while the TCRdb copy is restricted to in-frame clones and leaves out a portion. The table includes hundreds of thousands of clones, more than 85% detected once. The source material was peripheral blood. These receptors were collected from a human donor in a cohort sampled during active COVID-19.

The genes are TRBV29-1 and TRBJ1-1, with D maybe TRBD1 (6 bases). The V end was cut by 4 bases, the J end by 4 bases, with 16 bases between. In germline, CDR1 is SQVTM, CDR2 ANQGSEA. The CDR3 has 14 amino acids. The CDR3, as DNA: TGCAGCGTTGCGGGCAGGGGCGGTAGCACTGAAGCTTTCTTT. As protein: CSVAGRGGSTEAFF.

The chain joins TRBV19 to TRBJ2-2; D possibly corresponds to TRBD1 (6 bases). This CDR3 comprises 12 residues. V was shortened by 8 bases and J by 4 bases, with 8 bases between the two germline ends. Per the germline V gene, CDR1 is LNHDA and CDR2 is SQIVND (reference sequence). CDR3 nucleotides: TGTGCCAGTGGACAGCGCACCGGGGAGCTGTTTTTT. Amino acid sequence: CASGQRTGELFF.